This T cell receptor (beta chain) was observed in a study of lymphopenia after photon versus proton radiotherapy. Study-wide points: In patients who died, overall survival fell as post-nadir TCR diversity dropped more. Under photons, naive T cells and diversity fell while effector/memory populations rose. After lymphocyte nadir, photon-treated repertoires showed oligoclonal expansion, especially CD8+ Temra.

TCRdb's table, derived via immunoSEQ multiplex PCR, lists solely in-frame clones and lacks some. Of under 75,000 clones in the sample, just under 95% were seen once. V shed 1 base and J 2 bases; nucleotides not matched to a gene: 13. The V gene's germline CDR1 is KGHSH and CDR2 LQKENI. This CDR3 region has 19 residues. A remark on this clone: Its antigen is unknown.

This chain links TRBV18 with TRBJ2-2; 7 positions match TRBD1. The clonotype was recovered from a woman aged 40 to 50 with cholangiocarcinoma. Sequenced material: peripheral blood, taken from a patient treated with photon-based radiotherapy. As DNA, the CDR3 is TGTGCCAGCTCACCACAATCCCTGACAGGGTCGCTTAACACCGGGGAGCTGTTTTTT. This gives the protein CASSPQSLTGSLNTGELFF.